In its sample, the clone carrying this TCR beta chain was seen many times. This sample is part of a study of human T cells and chemical hapten exposure. Looked up from germline, CDR1 is DFQATT and CDR2 is SNEGSKA (reference sequence). This CDR3 contains 15 residues. V was pared by 4 bases and J by 0 bases, with 16 bases between. From the RACE reads, TCRdb called clonotypes with MiXCR, one entry per CDR3 protein. The sample lists fewer than 100,000 distinct CDR3 sequences; around 9.4% were seen once. The sample's time point: healthy volunteer bleed at 6 weeks. It was unfractionated whole blood from which total RNA was extracted.

This sequence was found in a female donor in good health. Some clones in this sample may be carry-over from other donors' samples. The specimen was whole blood. This chain joins TRBV20-1 and TRBJ2-7, with a weak D call TRBD1 (6 bases). The CDR3 loop is CSATGRWGPSYEQYF. The CDR3, as DNA: TGCAGTGCTACTGGAAGGTGGGGGCCCTCCTACGAGCAGTACTTC.